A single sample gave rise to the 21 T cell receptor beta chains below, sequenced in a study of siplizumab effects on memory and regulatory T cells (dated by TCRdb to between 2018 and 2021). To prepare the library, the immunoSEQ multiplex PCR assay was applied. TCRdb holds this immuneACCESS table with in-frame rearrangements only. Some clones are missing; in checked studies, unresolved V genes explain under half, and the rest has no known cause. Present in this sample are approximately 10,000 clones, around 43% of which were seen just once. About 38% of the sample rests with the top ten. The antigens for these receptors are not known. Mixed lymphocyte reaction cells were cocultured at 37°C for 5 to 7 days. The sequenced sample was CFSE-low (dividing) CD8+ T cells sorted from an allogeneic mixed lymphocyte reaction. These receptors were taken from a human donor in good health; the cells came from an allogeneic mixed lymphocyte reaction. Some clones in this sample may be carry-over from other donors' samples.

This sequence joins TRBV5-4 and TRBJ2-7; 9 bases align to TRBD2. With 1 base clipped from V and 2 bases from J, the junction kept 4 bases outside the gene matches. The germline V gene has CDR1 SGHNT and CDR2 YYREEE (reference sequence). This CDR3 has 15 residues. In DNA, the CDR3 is TGTGCCAGCAGCTTGACTAGCGGGTACACCTACGAGCAGTACTTC. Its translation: CASSLTSGYTYEQYF.

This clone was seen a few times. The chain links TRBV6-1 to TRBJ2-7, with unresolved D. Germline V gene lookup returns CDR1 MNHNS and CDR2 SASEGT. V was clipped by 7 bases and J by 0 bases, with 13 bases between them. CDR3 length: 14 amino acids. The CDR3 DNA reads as TGTGCCAGCAATTCACGAGATAGCTCCTACGAGCAGTACTTC. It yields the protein CASNSRDSSYEQYF.

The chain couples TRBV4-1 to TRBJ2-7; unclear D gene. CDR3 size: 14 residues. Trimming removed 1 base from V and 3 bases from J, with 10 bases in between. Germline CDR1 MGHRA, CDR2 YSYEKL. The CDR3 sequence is CASSQVNSVYEQYF. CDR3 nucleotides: TGCGCCAGCAGCCAAGTCAACTCGGTCTACGAGCAGTACTTC.

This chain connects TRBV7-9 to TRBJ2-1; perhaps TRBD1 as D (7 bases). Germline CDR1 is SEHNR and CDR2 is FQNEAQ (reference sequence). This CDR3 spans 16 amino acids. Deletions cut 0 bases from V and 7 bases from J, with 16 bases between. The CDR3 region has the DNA TGTGCCAGCAGCTTAGCGGAGGGGGCCCTTACGAATGAGCAGTTCTTC. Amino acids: CASSLAEGALTNEQFF.

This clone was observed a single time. This CDR3 is CASSREGVHGYTF. The CDR3 coding sequence is TGTGCCAGCAGCCGGGAGGGGGTTCATGGCTACACCTTC. The rearrangement links TRBV5-8 to TRBJ1-2, with D perhaps TRBD1 (6 bases). Germline CDR1 and CDR2: SGHTS and YDEGEE. The CDR3 extends over 13 amino acids. Trimming left V 4 bases short and J 6 bases short, with 13 bases between.

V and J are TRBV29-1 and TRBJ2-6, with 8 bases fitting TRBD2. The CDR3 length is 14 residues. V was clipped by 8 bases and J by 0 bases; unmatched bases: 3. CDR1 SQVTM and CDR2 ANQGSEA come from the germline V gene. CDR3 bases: TGCAGCTTCGGGGGGGGCTCTGGGGCCAACGTCCTGACTTTC. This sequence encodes CSFGGGSGANVLTF. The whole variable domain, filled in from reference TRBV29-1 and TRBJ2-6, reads SAVISQKPSRDICQRGTSLTIQCQVDSQVTMMFWYRQQPGQSLTLIATANQGSEATYESGFVIDKFPISRPNLTFSTLTVSNMSPEDSSIYLCSFGGGSGANVLTFGAGSRLTVL.

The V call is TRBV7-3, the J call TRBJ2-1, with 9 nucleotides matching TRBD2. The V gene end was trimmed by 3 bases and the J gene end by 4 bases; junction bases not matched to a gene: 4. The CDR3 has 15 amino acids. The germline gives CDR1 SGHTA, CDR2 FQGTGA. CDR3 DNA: TGTGCCAGCAGCTTCATCCTAGCGGGGTACAATGAGCAGTTCTTC. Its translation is CASSFILAGYNEQFF.

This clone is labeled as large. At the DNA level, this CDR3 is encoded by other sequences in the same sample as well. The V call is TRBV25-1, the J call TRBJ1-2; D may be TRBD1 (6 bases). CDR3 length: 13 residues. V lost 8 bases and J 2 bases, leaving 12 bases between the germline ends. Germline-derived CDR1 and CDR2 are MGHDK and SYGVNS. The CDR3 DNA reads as TGTGCCAGCTCCGTTGGGACAAACTATGGCTACACCTTC. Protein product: CASSVGTNYGYTF.

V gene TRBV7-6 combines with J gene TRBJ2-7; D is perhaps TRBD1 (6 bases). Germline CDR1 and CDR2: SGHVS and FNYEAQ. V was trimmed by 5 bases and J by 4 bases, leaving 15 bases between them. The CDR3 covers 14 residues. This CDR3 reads CASSPRGGAYEQYF. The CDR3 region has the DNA TGTGCCAGCAGCCCCCGAGGGGGAGCTTACGAGCAGTACTTC.

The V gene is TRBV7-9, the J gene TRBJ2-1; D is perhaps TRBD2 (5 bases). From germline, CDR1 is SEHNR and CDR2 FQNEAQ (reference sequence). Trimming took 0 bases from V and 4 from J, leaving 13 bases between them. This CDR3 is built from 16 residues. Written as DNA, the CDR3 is TGTGCCAGCAGCTTAGCGGTAGCGTCGGGTTACAATGAGCAGTTCTTC. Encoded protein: CASSLAVASGYNEQFF.

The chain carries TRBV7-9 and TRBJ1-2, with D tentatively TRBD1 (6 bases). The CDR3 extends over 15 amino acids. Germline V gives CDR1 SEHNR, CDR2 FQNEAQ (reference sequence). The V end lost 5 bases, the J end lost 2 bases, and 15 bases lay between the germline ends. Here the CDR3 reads CASSTRTGQNYGYTF. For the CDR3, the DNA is TGTGCCAGCAGCACCCGAACTGGACAGAACTATGGCTACACCTTC.

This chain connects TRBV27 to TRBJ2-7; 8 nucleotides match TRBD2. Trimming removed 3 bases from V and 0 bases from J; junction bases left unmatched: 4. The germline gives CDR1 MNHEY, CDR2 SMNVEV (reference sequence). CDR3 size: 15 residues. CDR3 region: CASSFKREFSYEQYF. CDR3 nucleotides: TGTGCCAGCAGTTTTAAGCGGGAGTTCTCCTACGAGCAGTACTTC.

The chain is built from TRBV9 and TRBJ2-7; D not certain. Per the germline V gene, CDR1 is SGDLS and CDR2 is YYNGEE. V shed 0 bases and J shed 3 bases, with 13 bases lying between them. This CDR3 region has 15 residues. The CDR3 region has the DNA TGTGCCAGCAGCGTAGGAGTTCGCCTGGGCTACGAGCAGTACTTC. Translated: CASSVGVRLGYEQYF.

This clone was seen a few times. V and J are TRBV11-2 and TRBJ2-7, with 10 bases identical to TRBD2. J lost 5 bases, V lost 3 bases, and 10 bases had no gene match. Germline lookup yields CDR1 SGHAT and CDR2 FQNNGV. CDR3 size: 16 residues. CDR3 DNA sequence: TGTGCCAGCAGCTTCGGGGTGCTAGCGGGAGTGGACGAGCAGTACTTC. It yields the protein CASSFGVLAGVDEQYF.

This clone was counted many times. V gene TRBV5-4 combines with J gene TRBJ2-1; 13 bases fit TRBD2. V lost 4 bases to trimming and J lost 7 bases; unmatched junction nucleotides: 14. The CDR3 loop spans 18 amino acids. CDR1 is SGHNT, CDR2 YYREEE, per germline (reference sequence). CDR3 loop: CASSVVPGLAGTVNEQFF. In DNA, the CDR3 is TGTGCCAGCAGCGTCGTCCCGGGACTAGCGGGAACTGTTAATGAGCAGTTCTTC.

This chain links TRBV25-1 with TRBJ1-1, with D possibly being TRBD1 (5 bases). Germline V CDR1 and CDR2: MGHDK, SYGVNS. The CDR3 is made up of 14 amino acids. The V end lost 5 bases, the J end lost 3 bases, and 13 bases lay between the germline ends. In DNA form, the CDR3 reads TGTGCCAGCAGTTTGGGGGTCGGTTACACTGAAGCTTTCTTT. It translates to CASSLGVGYTEAFF.

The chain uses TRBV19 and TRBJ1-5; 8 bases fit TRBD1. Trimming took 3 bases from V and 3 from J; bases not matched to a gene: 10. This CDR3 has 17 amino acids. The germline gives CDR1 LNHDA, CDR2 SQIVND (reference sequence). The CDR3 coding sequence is TGTGCCAGTAGTATGATGACAGGGGTTTTGGCCAATCAGCCCCAGCATTTT. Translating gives CASSMMTGVLANQPQHF. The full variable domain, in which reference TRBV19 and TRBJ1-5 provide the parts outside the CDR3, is DGGITQSPKYLFRKEGQNVTLSCEQNLNHDAMYWYRQDPGQGLRLIYYSQIVNDFQKGDIAEGYSVSREKKESFPLTVTSAQKNPTAFYLCASSMMTGVLANQPQHFGDGTRLSIL.

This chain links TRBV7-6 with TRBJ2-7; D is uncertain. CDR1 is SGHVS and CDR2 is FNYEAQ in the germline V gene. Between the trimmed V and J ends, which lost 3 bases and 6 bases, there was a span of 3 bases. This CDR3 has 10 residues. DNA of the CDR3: TGTGCCAGCAGCTTGGCCGAGCAGTACTTC. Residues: CASSLAEQYF.

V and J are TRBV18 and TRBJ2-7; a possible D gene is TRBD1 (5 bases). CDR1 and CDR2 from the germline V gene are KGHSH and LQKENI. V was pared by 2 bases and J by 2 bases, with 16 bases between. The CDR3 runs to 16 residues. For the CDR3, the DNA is TGTGCCAGCTCACCAACAGGTGGGATTCGGGCCTACGAGCAGTACTTC. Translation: CASSPTGGIRAYEQYF. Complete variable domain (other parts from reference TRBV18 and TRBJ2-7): NAGVMQNPRHLVRRRGQEARLRCSPMKGHSHVYWYRQLPEEGLKFMVYLQKENIIDESGMPKERFSAEFPKEGPSILRIQQVVRGDSAAYFCASSPTGGIRAYEQYFGPGTRLTVT.

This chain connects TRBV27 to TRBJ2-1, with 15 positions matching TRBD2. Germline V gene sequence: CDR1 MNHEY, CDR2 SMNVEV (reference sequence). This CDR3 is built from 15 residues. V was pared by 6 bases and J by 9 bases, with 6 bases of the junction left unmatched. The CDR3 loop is CASRVGTSGGSEQFF. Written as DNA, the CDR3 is TGTGCCAGCAGGGTCGGGACTAGCGGGGGGAGTGAGCAGTTCTTC.

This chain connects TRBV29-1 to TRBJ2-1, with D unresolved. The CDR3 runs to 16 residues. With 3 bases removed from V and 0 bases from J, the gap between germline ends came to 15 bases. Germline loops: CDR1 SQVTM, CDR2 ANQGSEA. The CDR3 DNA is TGCAGCGTTGAGTTGGGCGGTCGGAGCTCCTACAATGAGCAGTTCTTC. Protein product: CSVELGGRSSYNEQFF.